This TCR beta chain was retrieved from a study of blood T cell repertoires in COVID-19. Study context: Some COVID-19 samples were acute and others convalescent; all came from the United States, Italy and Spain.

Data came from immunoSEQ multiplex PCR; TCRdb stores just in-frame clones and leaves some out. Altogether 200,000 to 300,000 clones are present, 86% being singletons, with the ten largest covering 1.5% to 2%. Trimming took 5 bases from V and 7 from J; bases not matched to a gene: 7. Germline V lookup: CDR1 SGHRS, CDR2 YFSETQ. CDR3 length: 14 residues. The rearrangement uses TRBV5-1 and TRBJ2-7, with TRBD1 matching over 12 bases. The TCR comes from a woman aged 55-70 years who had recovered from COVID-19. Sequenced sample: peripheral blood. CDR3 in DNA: TGCGCCAGCAGACTGGGACAGGGGGCGCAGGAGCAGTACTTC. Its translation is CASRLGQGAQEQYF. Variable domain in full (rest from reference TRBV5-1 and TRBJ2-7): KAGVTQTPRYLIKTRGQQVTLSCSPISGHRSVSWYQQTPGQGLQFLFEYFSETQRNKGNFPGRFSGRQFSNSRSEMNVSTLELGDSALYLCASRLGQGAQEQYFGPGTRLTVT.